One sample yielded the 29 T cell receptor beta chains listed below, sequenced in a study of OX40 agonist ivuxolimab in advanced cancers. Data came from immunoSEQ multiplex PCR; TCRdb stores just in-frame clones and leaves some out. The sample gives around 73,000 clones, 80% to 90% of which show up once; under 0.65% is in the top ten. The sample here was CD4+ or CD8+ T cells sorted from blood, taken in a trial of the OX40 agonist ivuxolimab. All receptors derive from an adult with an advanced solid tumor such as melanoma, head and neck, liver or kidney cancer.

This chain links TRBV5-1 with TRBJ2-1, with TRBD2 matching 8 bases. The CDR3 covers 17 residues. V lost 2 bases, J lost 3 bases, and 10 bases stayed unmatched. Germline loops: CDR1 SGHRS, CDR2 YFSETQ. In DNA form, the CDR3 reads TGCGCCAGCAGCTTTACTAGCGGAGACACATTCTACAATGAGCAGTTCTTC. Translating it yields CASSFTSGDTFYNEQFF.

The V and J genes are TRBV7-2 and TRBJ2-7; 7 positions agree with TRBD2. The CDR3 covers 15 residues. Germline V gene lookup returns CDR1 SGHTA and CDR2 FQGNSA. V lost 2 bases, J lost 0 bases, and 4 bases stayed unmatched. CDR3 bases: TGTGCCAGCAGCTTATCCCTAGCGGACTCCTACGAGCAGTACTTC. This codes for CASSLSLADSYEQYF.

The sample holds one count of this clone. The rearrangement links TRBV6-5 to TRBJ2-3; D perhaps matches TRBD2 (6 bases). The germline gives CDR1 MNHEY, CDR2 SVGAGI. With 0 bases removed from V and 7 bases from J, the gap between germline ends came to 11 bases. The CDR3 has 14 amino acids. The CDR3 here is CASSYSQGLHTQYF. For the CDR3, the DNA is TGTGCCAGCAGTTACTCCCAGGGACTTCATACGCAGTATTTT.

Only a few counts were recorded for this clone. The chain is built from TRBV7-9 and TRBJ1-1; D call uncertain. Germline loops: CDR1 SEHNR, CDR2 FQNEAQ (reference sequence). The CDR3 extends over 15 amino acids. V was clipped by 5 bases and J by 1 base, with 14 bases between them. The chain's CDR3 is CASSPRGSRNTEAFF. For the CDR3, the DNA is TGTGCCAGCAGCCCGCGGGGTTCGCGGAACACTGAAGCTTTCTTT. Looking up the rest from reference TRBV7-9 and TRBJ1-1 gives the full variable domain: DTGVSQNPRHKITKRGQNVTFRCDPISEHNRLYWYRQTLGQGPEFLTYFQNEAQLEKSRLLSDRFSAERPKGSFSTLEIQRTEQGDSAMYLCASSPRGSRNTEAFFGQGTRLTVV.

This clone turned up a few times. The chain recombines TRBV28 with TRBJ2-2; 14 bases map to TRBD2. The junction had 19 bases not matched to a gene; V was cut back by 10 bases and J by 0 bases. The length of the CDR3 is 21 residues. Germline V lookup: CDR1 MDHEN, CDR2 SYDVKM. The CDR3 region has the DNA TGTGCCACTGAATCCGGGACTAGCGGGGGACTCATATCCGCGAACACCGGGGAGCTGTTTTTT. Its translation: CATESGTSGGLISANTGELFF.

CDR3 DNA sequence: TGTGCCAGCAGCTTCCGGGAGTTCTCCTACGAGCAGTACTTC. Its protein is CASSFREFSYEQYF. The chain carries TRBV9 and TRBJ2-7, with a tentative D call TRBD2 (6 bases). V was clipped by 4 bases and J by 0 bases, with 11 bases between them. This CDR3 spans 14 amino acids. Germline CDR1 SGDLS, CDR2 YYNGEE.

This rearrangement joins TRBV5-6 to TRBJ2-7; D is ambiguous. In germline, CDR1 is SGHDT, CDR2 YYEEEE. CDR3 length equals 14 residues. Deletions cut 0 bases from V and 0 bases from J, with 7 bases between. The CDR3 coding sequence is TGTGCCAGCAGCTTGGACTACCACTCCTACGAGCAGTACTTC. Residues: CASSLDYHSYEQYF.

This chain connects TRBV28 to TRBJ1-5; 8 nucleotides line up with TRBD1. The CDR3 has 15 residues. Losses at the gene ends were 4 bases for V and 7 bases for J; bases not matched to a gene: 9. CDR1 and CDR2 (germline): MDHEN, SYDVKM. CDR3 amino acids: CASSSPDREGQPQHF. As DNA, the CDR3 is TGTGCCAGCAGTTCCCCGGACAGGGAGGGCCAGCCCCAGCATTTT. Full variable domain (remainder filled in from reference TRBV28 and TRBJ1-5): DVKVTQSSRYLVKRTGEKVFLECVQDMDHENMFWYRQDPGLGLRLIYFSYDVKMKEKGDIPEGYSVSREKKERFSLILESASTNQTSMYLCASSSPDREGQPQHFGDGTRLSIL.

This rearrangement joins TRBV9 to TRBJ2-3; tentative D call: TRBD1 (5 bases). The ends were cut back, 0 bases at V and 2 bases at J, with 10 bases in the middle. The germline V gene has CDR1 SGDLS and CDR2 YYNGEE. The CDR3 runs 15 residues. The CDR3 loop reads CASSVVLGPTDTQYF. In DNA form, the CDR3 reads TGTGCCAGCAGCGTAGTACTGGGGCCCACAGATACGCAGTATTTT. Looking up the rest from reference TRBV9 and TRBJ2-3 gives the full variable domain: DSGVTQTPKHLITATGQRVTLRCSPRSGDLSVYWYQQSLDQGLQFLIQYYNGEERAKGNILERFSAQQFPDLHSELNLSSLELGDSALYFCASSVVLGPTDTQYFGPGTRLTVL.

CDR3 region: CASRSWGRTNTGELFF. The DNA for the CDR3 is TGTGCCAGCCGATCCTGGGGACGGACGAACACCGGGGAGCTGTTTTTT. The rearrangement joins TRBV5-4 to TRBJ2-2; possibly TRBD1 or TRBD2 for D (5 bases each). This CDR3 region has 16 residues. Per germline, CDR1 SGHNT and CDR2 YYREEE (reference sequence). V was cut by 7 bases and J by 0 bases, with 16 bases left in between.

The rearrangement uses TRBV25-1 and TRBJ1-2; the match to TRBD1 covers 9 bases. The CDR3 is 15 amino acids. Germline CDR1 and CDR2: MGHDK and SYGVNS. J gave up 5 bases and V 4 bases, and 8 bases lay outside the gene matches. CDR3 nucleotides: TGTGCCAGCAGTGGGGGACCGACAGGGGGATATGGCTACACCTTC. Its protein product is CASSGGPTGGYGYTF.

This sequence joins TRBV5-1 and TRBJ2-1, with 7 positions matching TRBD2. J was trimmed by 0 bases and V by 1 base; bases with no gene match: 4. The CDR3 has 16 residues. Germline CDR1 reads SGHRS; CDR2 reads YFSETQ. CDR3 nucleotide sequence: TGCGCCAGCAGCTTGTTGGGCGGGAGCTCCTACAATGAGCAGTTCTTC. Encoded protein: CASSLLGGSSYNEQFF.

The V call is TRBV4-2, the J call TRBJ2-1; D remains unclear. Germline values: CDR1 LGHNA, CDR2 YNFKEQ. V lost 1 base and J 4 bases, leaving 8 bases between the germline ends. The CDR3 spans 14 residues. The CDR3 sequence: CASSQGEKYNEQFF. The CDR3 DNA sequence: TGTGCCAGCAGCCAAGGTGAGAAATACAATGAGCAGTTCTTC.

This chain links TRBV28 with TRBJ2-7, with D hard to call. The CDR3 totals 11 residues. Deletions cut 2 bases from V and 4 bases from J, with 3 bases between. CDR1 is MDHEN and CDR2 is SYDVKM in the germline V gene. CDR3 sequence: CASSLKYEQYF. The CDR3 DNA sequence: TGTGCCAGCAGTTTAAAGTACGAGCAGTACTTC. The full variable domain, in which reference TRBV28 and TRBJ2-7 provide the parts outside the CDR3, is DVKVTQSSRYLVKRTGEKVFLECVQDMDHENMFWYRQDPGLGLRLIYFSYDVKMKEKGDIPEGYSVSREKKERFSLILESASTNQTSMYLCASSLKYEQYFGPGTRLTVT.

The chain joins TRBV19 to TRBJ2-7; 9 positions match TRBD2. The CDR3 length is 14 residues. V was clipped by 6 bases and J by 4 bases; unmatched bases: 7. The germline gives CDR1 LNHDA, CDR2 SQIVND (reference sequence). The CDR3: CASSSAGGRYEQYF. In DNA form, the CDR3 reads TGTGCCAGTAGCTCCGCGGGAGGGAGGTACGAGCAGTACTTC.

This chain links TRBV19 with TRBJ2-2, with D possibly being TRBD1 or TRBD2 (6 bases each). With 1 base removed from V and 0 bases from J, the gap between germline ends came to 15 bases. The germline V gene encodes CDR1 LNHDA and CDR2 SQIVND (reference sequence). The CDR3 has 18 amino acids. CDR3 DNA sequence: TGTGCCAGTAGTATAGTAGGGGGGACCTTGGCGAACACCGGGGAGCTGTTTTTT. Its protein is CASSIVGGTLANTGELFF.

The J gene is TRBJ2-7, the V gene TRBV2; D gene unclear. CDR1 is SNHLY, CDR2 FYNNEI, per germline. The length of the CDR3 is 11 residues. Trimming took 6 bases from V and 3 from J, leaving 6 bases between them. The CDR3 here is CASSRNYEQYF. In DNA, the CDR3 is TGTGCCAGCAGCAGAAACTACGAGCAGTACTTC.

The chain links TRBV18 to TRBJ2-7; 8 bases agree with TRBD1. The germline V gene has CDR1 KGHSH and CDR2 LQKENI. Losses at the gene ends were 6 bases for V and 7 bases for J; bases not matched to a gene: 17. The CDR3 covers 16 residues. The CDR3 DNA reads TGTGCCAGCTCGCCCCTCCCGGGACAGGCCGACCGGGAGCAGTACTTC. Its translation: CASSPLPGQADREQYF.

This sequence joins TRBV25-1 and TRBJ2-1, with TRBD1 matching over 10 bases. The CDR3 totals 14 residues. With V trimmed by 6 bases and J by 3 bases, 2 bases remained unmatched. Germline-derived CDR1 and CDR2 are MGHDK and SYGVNS. This CDR3 reads CASRWTGGYNEQFF. In nucleotides, the CDR3 is TGTGCCAGCAGATGGACAGGGGGCTACAATGAGCAGTTCTTC.

This chain links TRBV11-3 with TRBJ2-7; TRBD2 aligns across 9 bases. This CDR3 has 15 residues. Germline trimming cut 5 bases from V and 3 bases from J; bases unmatched to any gene: 8. Germline CDR1 and CDR2: SGHNT and YENEEA. The CDR3 DNA is TGTGCCAGCAGCGCCAGACTAGCGGCCAACTACGAGCAGTACTTC. Translating gives CASSARLAANYEQYF.

This chain links TRBV5-1 with TRBJ2-7; D gene unclear. The V end was cut by 0 bases, the J end by 4 bases, with 11 bases between. Germline assignment: CDR1 SGHRS and CDR2 YFSETQ. The CDR3 contains 14 residues. CDR3 in amino acids: CASSLDHVGYEQYF. In nucleotides, the CDR3 is TGCGCCAGCAGCTTGGACCACGTAGGTTACGAGCAGTACTTC. The full variable domain, rest sourced from reference TRBV5-1 and TRBJ2-7, is KAGVTQTPRYLIKTRGQQVTLSCSPISGHRSVSWYQQTPGQGLQFLFEYFSETQRNKGNFPGRFSGRQFSNSRSEMNVSTLELGDSALYLCASSLDHVGYEQYFGPGTRLTVT.

This clone was detected once. The rearrangement uses TRBV5-5 and TRBJ2-1; 9 nucleotides align to TRBD2. The V segment lost 1 base and the J segment 4 bases; nucleotides outside the gene matches: 6. This CDR3 has 16 amino acids. Germline-derived CDR1 and CDR2 are SGHKS and YYEKEE (reference sequence). The CDR3 region is CASSLSGTSTYNEQFF. Written as DNA, the CDR3 is TGTGCCAGCAGCTTGTCGGGGACTAGCACTTACAATGAGCAGTTCTTC.

The chain couples TRBV21-1 to TRBJ2-2. TRBV21-1 is an annotated pseudogene. This CDR3 contains 17 residues. The CDR3 DNA reads as TGTGCCAGCAGCAAAGGGGTCCGGGACGGAGACACCGGGGAGCTGTTTTTT. Protein sequence: CASSKGVRDGDTGELFF.

CDR3 nucleotide sequence: TGTGCCAGCAGCCAAGTAGCGGCCGCGCAGTATTTT. Residues: CASSQVAAAQYF. This chain connects TRBV14 to TRBJ2-3; TRBD2 is a possible D gene (6 bases). Germline CDR1 and CDR2: SGHDN and FVKESK. The V end lost 1 base, the J end lost 10 bases, and 9 bases lay between the germline ends. The CDR3 runs to 12 residues.

The chain uses TRBV5-1 and TRBJ2-3; TRBD2 matches 12 bases. This CDR3 contains 19 residues. V shed 0 bases, J shed 4 bases, and the junction held 12 bases outside the gene matches. The germline V gene encodes CDR1 SGHRS and CDR2 YFSETQ. The CDR3 nucleotides read TGCGCCAGCAGCTTGGCCACGGCTAGCGGGAGGGCCGTGGCAGATACGCAGTATTTT. Translating gives CASSLATASGRAVADTQYF.

This sequence joins TRBV5-1 and TRBJ2-5, with D possibly matching TRBD1 (6 bases). Germline V gives CDR1 SGHRS, CDR2 YFSETQ. The CDR3 contains 14 residues. The V gene lost 3 bases and the J gene lost 2 bases, with 11 bases spanning the gap. The CDR3 nucleotides read TGCGCCAGCAGCTCCACAGGGCTACAAGAGACCCAGTACTTC. It is translated as CASSSTGLQETQYF.

A single count supports this clone. The chain uses TRBV19 and TRBJ2-7, with 7 nucleotides matching TRBD1. This CDR3 comprises 16 residues. Germline V gene lookup returns CDR1 LNHDA and CDR2 SQIVND (reference sequence). Trimming cost V 2 bases and J 2 bases; bases outside gene matches: 9. The CDR3 region has the DNA TGTGCCAGTAGTATACCGAAGGGGGCAGGGCCCTACGAGCAGTACTTC. It is translated as CASSIPKGAGPYEQYF. The full variable domain, completed using reference TRBV19 and TRBJ2-7, is DGGITQSPKYLFRKEGQNVTLSCEQNLNHDAMYWYRQDPGQGLRLIYYSQIVNDFQKGDIAEGYSVSREKKESFPLTVTSAQKNPTAFYLCASSIPKGAGPYEQYFGPGTRLTVT.

This clone has more than one count but fewer than ten. The chain recombines TRBV7-9 with TRBJ1-5, with D perhaps TRBD1 (6 bases). The V and J ends lost 0 bases and 2 bases respectively, with 11 bases between them. CDR1 is SEHNR and CDR2 is FQNEAQ in the germline V gene (reference sequence). The CDR3 covers 16 residues. The CDR3 here is CASSLATGIGNQPQHF. In DNA form, the CDR3 reads TGTGCCAGCAGCTTAGCGACAGGAATCGGCAATCAGCCCCAGCATTTT.

The chain recombines TRBV11-3 with TRBJ2-5, with 7 nucleotides matching TRBD2. CDR3 length: 15 amino acids. The J segment lost 4 bases and the V segment lost 6 bases, leaving 11 bases of the junction unmatched. Germline CDR1 is SGHNT and CDR2 is YENEEA. Here the CDR3 DNA reads TGTGCCAGCAGACGTGGGGGGAGGGCCTTAGAGACCCAGTACTTC. It encodes CASRRGGRALETQYF.